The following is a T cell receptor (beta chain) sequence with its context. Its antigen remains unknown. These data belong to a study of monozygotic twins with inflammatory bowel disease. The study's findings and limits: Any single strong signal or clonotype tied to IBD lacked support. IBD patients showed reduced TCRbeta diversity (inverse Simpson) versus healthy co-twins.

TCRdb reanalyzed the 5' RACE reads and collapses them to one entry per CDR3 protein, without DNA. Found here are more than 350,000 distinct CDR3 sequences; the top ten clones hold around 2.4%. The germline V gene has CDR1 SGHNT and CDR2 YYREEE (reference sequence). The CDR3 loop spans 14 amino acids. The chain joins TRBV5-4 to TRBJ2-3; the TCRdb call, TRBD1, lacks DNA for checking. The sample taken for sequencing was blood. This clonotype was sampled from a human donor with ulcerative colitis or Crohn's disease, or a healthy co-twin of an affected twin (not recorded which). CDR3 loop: CASSSGGGSDTQYF.